This record looks at one TCR beta chain sequence and its context. Antigen unknown. This sample was included in a study of TIL therapy for anti-PD-1-resistant metastatic lung cancer. About the study: Median tumor mutation burden was roughly 1.4 mutations per megabase.

Sequencing used immunoSEQ v3. Clones were sequenced by immunoSEQ multiplex PCR, and TCRdb holds only the in-frame ones, with some missing. There are approximately 87,000 clones in the sample; about two thirds occur only once, and roughly 11% lies in the top ten. V trimming: 5 bases; J trimming: 3 bases; junction bases outside the gene matches: 6. Germline loops: CDR1 SGHTA, CDR2 FQGNSA. The CDR3 has 16 residues. General study points: Compared with baseline intratumoral T cells, expanded TIL cultures were more clonal and less diverse (around 5.7% vs 31%).

Time point denoted: pre-treatment sample, taken before nivolumab and TIL therapy. Pleural nodules or supraclavicular lymph nodes made up most of the excised metastases sampled. Progressing patients received lymphodepletion, expanded TIL infusion and IL-2. The sequence was collected from a person aged 25 to 79 with non-small cell lung cancer. The source was tumor tissue, collected at baseline. V gene TRBV7-2 combines with J gene TRBJ2-1, with 11 bases lining up with TRBD2. CDR3 loop: CASSRKTSGGYNEQFF. CDR3 DNA: TGTGCCAGCAGCAGAAAAACTAGCGGGGGCTACAATGAGCAGTTCTTC.